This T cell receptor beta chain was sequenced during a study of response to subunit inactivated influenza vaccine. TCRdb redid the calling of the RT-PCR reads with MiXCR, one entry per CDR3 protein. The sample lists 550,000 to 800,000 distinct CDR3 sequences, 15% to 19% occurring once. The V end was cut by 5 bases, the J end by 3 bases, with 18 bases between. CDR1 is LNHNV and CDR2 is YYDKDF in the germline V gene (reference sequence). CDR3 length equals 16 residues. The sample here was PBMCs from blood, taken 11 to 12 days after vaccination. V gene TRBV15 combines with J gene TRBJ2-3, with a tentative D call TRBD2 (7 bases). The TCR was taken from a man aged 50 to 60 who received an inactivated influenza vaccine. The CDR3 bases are TGTGCCACCAGCTTAGGCGGGGGCCGCATAACAGATACGCAGTATTTT. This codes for CATSLGGGRITDTQYF.